This T cell receptor beta chain originates from a study of blood T cells in healthy people across ages. Regarding this clonotype: The antigen is unknown.

A second roughly 6 to 12 cycle PCR used barcoded and J-beta primers. Carrying 12 random nucleotides, a template-switch adaptor labeled each individual cDNA molecule. From the 5' RACE reads, TCRdb called clonotypes with MiXCR, one entry per CDR3 protein. The table includes about 1.8 million distinct CDR3 sequences, 49% detected once. The study, taken as a whole, reports: PBMC samples, being unsorted, prevented any conclusive comparison of naive and antigen-experienced cells. Per million T cells, TCR beta diversity dropped roughly linearly as age increased.

Sample: blood. The TCR originated in a woman aged 40 to 50 in good health.

The DNA of the CDR3 is TGTGCCAGCAGCTCAGGACAGGCCTTTTGGGAAAAACTGTTTTTT. Translated: CASSSGQAFWEKLFF. The V and J genes are TRBV7-2 and TRBJ1-4, with 7 positions matching TRBD1. CDR3 length equals 15 residues. V shed 4 bases and J 8 bases; nucleotides not matched to a gene: 10. Germline V lookup: CDR1 SGHTA, CDR2 FQGNSA.